The clone carrying this T cell receptor beta chain was observed many times. Each CDR3 protein gets one entry after TCRdb re-called the 5' RACE reads with MiXCR. Of 20,000 to 25,000 distinct CDR3 sequences listed, roughly 3.2% are singletons. Unmatched junction bases numbered 5, after V lost 5 bases and J lost 5 bases. The CDR3 sequence is 14 residues long. Germline CDR1 SGHTA, CDR2 FQGNSA. This sample is part of a study of T cells after yellow fever vaccination. At the level of the study: Sorting of the EM, EMRA, CM and Tscm memory subsets was carried out using CD3, CD45RA, CCR7 and CD95. SMART-Seq v4 Ultra Low Input served to prepare low-cell-number fractions.

General study results and limits: A weaker but faster secondary response was observed, peaking on day 5 versus 15.

V and J are TRBV7-2 and TRBJ1-4, with 7 positions matching TRBD1. The specimen was PBMCs, either bulk or a sorted T-cell subset (CD4+, CD8+, memory, or dextramer-sorted; not recorded which), collected 35 to 50 days after the first yellow fever vaccination. The TCR sequence derives from a man aged 18 to 35 who received the YFV17D yellow fever vaccine. CDR3 in DNA: TGTGCCAGCAGCCTCCAGGGGGGAAATGAAAAACTGTTTTTT. The encoded protein is CASSLQGGNEKLFF.